This TCR beta chain was identified in a study of response to subunit inactivated influenza vaccine. In its sample, this clonotype was seen a few times. The antigen remains undetermined. Study conclusions and caveats: The study's authors posited that every seasonal influenza vaccination enlists few new T cells.

V shed 1 base and J shed 2 bases, with 17 bases lying between them. Germline V gene lookup returns CDR1 SGHDN and CDR2 FVKESK. The CDR3 extends over 17 amino acids. Using its own MiXCR run on the RT-PCR reads, TCRdb lists one record per CDR3 protein. This table holds under 200,000 distinct CDR3 sequences, about 10% found once. This TCR was recovered from a man between 50 and 75 years old who received an inactivated influenza vaccine. The V call is TRBV14, the J call TRBJ1-1; D may be TRBD1 (6 bases). This sample comprised CD8+ T cells sorted from PBMCs, obtained 23 to 25 months after vaccination. Written as DNA, the CDR3 is TGTGCCAGCAGCCAAGTAAGGGGGAAAGGAAGAAACACTGAAGCTTTCTTT. Translated: CASSQVRGKGRNTEAFF.